Included here is one T cell receptor (beta chain) sequence, with context. V lost 4 bases and J 1 base, leaving 14 bases between the germline ends. Germline assignment: CDR1 SGDLS and CDR2 YYNGEE. This CDR3 has 15 amino acids. The data were taken from a study of beta chain features in type 1 diabetes. Study summary: Cell yields, gender and age were comparable in patients and healthy donors.

Reverse transcribing all isolated RNA meant expressed TCRB transcripts were sequenced. The assay was immunoSEQ multiplex PCR, and TCRdb's table has in-frame clones only and misses some. The data hold over 500,000 clones, with about 14% observed a single time. This TCR came from a man between 18 and 29 years old in good health. J is TRBJ1-1 and V is TRBV9; D ambiguous. Sequencing was carried out using naive CD4+ T cells from blood. CDR3 protein: CASSIHGEANTEAFF. The CDR3 DNA reads TGTGCCAGCAGCATCCACGGGGAGGCGAACACTGAAGCTTTCTTT.